A single sample gave rise to the 31 T cell receptor beta chains below, sequenced in a study of cytomegalovirus exposure and HLA in healthy donors. The PCR employed 60 Vbeta primers together with 13 Jbeta primers. Here immunoSEQ multiplex PCR was the method, and the copy in TCRdb shows in-frame clones only, minus some. Among 85,000 to 90,000 clones listed, around 90% were seen once. The sample was PBMCs. The receptors stem from a young man in good health and CMV-seronegative.

V usage is TRBV5-6 and J usage is TRBJ2-2; 9 positions match TRBD2. Trimming at V came to 5 bases and at J to 9 bases, leaving 11 bases not matched to a gene. This CDR3 is 15 amino acids long. Germline CDR1 reads SGHDT; CDR2 reads YYEEEE. This CDR3 reads CASRPGLARTRELFF. The DNA of the CDR3 is TGTGCCAGCAGACCCGGACTAGCGAGGACCAGGGAGCTGTTTTTT. The full variable domain, its missing parts supplied by reference TRBV5-6 and TRBJ2-2, is DAGVTQSPTHLIKTRGQQVTLRCSPKSGHDTVSWYQQALGQGPQFIFQYYEEEERQRGNFPDRFSGHQFPNYSSELNVNALLLGDSALYLCASRPGLARTRELFFGEGSRLTVL.

V usage is TRBV29-1 and J usage is TRBJ2-2, with 8 bases fitting TRBD2. The CDR3 length is 14 residues. V was clipped by 5 bases and J by 4 bases; unmatched bases: 6. Germline V gene data show CDR1 as SQVTM and CDR2 as ANQGSEA. The CDR3 protein is CSVSSGSGTGELFF. CDR3 DNA sequence: TGCAGCGTTTCGAGCGGGAGCGGCACCGGGGAGCTGTTTTTT.

This sequence joins TRBV19 and TRBJ2-6, with D unresolved. The CDR3 covers 13 residues. CDR1 is LNHDA and CDR2 is SQIVND in the germline V gene (reference sequence). V gave up 5 bases and J gave up 1 base, with 3 bases separating them. The CDR3 region is CASSPSGANVLTF. CDR3 DNA: TGTGCCAGTAGTCCATCTGGGGCCAACGTCCTGACTTTC.

The rearrangement uses TRBV18 and TRBJ2-1, with D possibly TRBD1 on 6 matching bases. Germline V gene data show CDR1 as KGHSH and CDR2 as LQKENI. The length of the CDR3 is 13 residues. V was shortened by 9 bases and J by 8 bases, with 17 bases between the two germline ends. The CDR3 DNA follows: TGTGCCAGTTCCCGGGCAGGGGTGGATGAGCAGTTCTTC. Residues: CASSRAGVDEQFF. Complete variable domain (other parts from reference TRBV18 and TRBJ2-1): NAGVMQNPRHLVRRRGQEARLRCSPMKGHSHVYWYRQLPEEGLKFMVYLQKENIIDESGMPKERFSAEFPKEGPSILRIQQVVRGDSAAYFCASSRAGVDEQFFGPGTRLTVL.

The CDR3 coding sequence is TGTGCCAGCAGTGGCCGGGACAGGGATTCAGAAGCTTTCTTT. It translates to CASSGRDRDSEAFF. The V call is TRBV7-6, the J call TRBJ1-1; 9 nucleotides agree with TRBD1. This CDR3 is 14 amino acids long. Trimming removed 6 bases from V and 8 bases from J; junction bases left unmatched: 10. The germline V gene has CDR1 SGHVS and CDR2 FNYEAQ.

This clone was detected once. J is TRBJ2-4 and V is TRBV19; D unresolved. Germline-derived CDR1 and CDR2 are LNHDA and SQIVND (reference sequence). Trimming pared 4 bases from V and 4 bases from J, leaving 20 bases between. There are 17 residues in the CDR3. CDR3 loop: CASSTEAAVSYKNIQYF. CDR3 nucleotide sequence: TGTGCCAGTAGTACCGAGGCGGCGGTTTCGTATAAAAACATTCAGTACTTC.

The gene calls are TRBV7-6 and TRBJ2-2; D may be TRBD1 (5 bases). This CDR3 spans 15 amino acids. Germline loops: CDR1 SGHVS, CDR2 FNYEAQ. The V gene lost 1 base and the J gene lost 2 bases, with 8 bases spanning the gap. CDR3 bases: TGTGCCAGCAGCTTAGGGGGCATAAACACCGGGGAGCTGTTTTTT. This translates into CASSLGGINTGELFF.

This chain joins TRBV5-1 and TRBJ2-5; D perhaps matches TRBD2 (7 bases). The CDR3 has 14 residues. CDR1 and CDR2 (germline): SGHRS, YFSETQ. Deletions cut 6 bases from V and 1 base from J, with 13 bases between. CDR3 residues: CASKGGGLQETQYF. The CDR3 DNA reads TGCGCCAGCAAGGGGGGGGGACTCCAAGAGACCCAGTACTTC.

The gene calls are TRBV29-1 and TRBJ2-3; 8 nucleotides line up with TRBD1. There are 13 residues in the CDR3. Germline V gene lookup returns CDR1 SQVTM and CDR2 ANQGSEA. The ends lost 6 bases at V and 4 bases at J; junction bases unmatched: 6. Here the CDR3 reads CSVPGQGPDTQYF. CDR3 DNA: TGCAGCGTGCCTGGACAGGGCCCAGATACGCAGTATTTT.

In this sample, this clone turned up once. The DNA of the CDR3 is TGTGCCAGCTCACCCTCACAGGGCGCCTACGAGCAGTACTTC. Translated: CASSPSQGAYEQYF. This rearrangement joins TRBV18 to TRBJ2-7; TRBD1 is a possible D gene (6 bases). Germline V lookup: CDR1 KGHSH, CDR2 LQKENI. The V end was cut by 3 bases, the J end by 2 bases, with 11 bases between. The CDR3 has 14 residues.

V is TRBV5-1 and J is TRBJ1-4; the D gene is possibly TRBD1 (5 bases). The V end was cut by 1 base, the J end by 2 bases, with 15 bases between. In germline, CDR1 is SGHRS, CDR2 YFSETQ. The CDR3 has 17 residues. CDR3 DNA sequence: TGCGCCAGCAGCTTGAGTTCCCCGACAGCTACTAATGAAAAACTGTTTTTT. This translates into CASSLSSPTATNEKLFF.

This chain uses TRBV2 with TRBJ2-5; TRBD2 aligns across 9 bases. The CDR3 runs 14 residues. V dropped 10 bases and J dropped 1; count of bases not matched to a gene: 7. Germline CDR1 is SNHLY and CDR2 is FYNNEI. The chain's CDR3 is CATGASGTQETQYF. CDR3 nucleotides: TGTGCCACAGGGGCTAGCGGGACCCAAGAGACCCAGTACTTC.

This clone showed up just once. The junction and the germline gene differ at one end; a read error may be behind it. V and J are TRBV7-9 and TRBJ2-2, with TRBD2 as a possible D gene (6 bases). CDR3 length: 12 residues. Germline-derived CDR1 and CDR2 are SEHNR and FQNEAQ (reference sequence). CDR3 region: CSSSFGGRELFF. DNA of the CDR3: TGTTCCAGCAGCTTCGGGGGTCGGGAGCTGTTTTTT.

The V call is TRBV27, the J call TRBJ2-1, with a weak D call TRBD2 (7 bases). Germline V gene lookup returns CDR1 MNHEY and CDR2 SMNVEV (reference sequence). The germline V and J ends were trimmed by 3 bases and 13 bases, with 13 bases remaining between them. CDR3 length: 12 residues. The CDR3 DNA is TGTGCCAGCAGTTTTGGGGGGGCGCGACAGTTCTTC. Its protein product is CASSFGGARQFF.

The sample holds a few counts of this clone. The rearrangement links TRBV7-3 to TRBJ1-1; 7 nucleotides agree with TRBD1. Germline V gives CDR1 SGHTA, CDR2 FQGTGA. Trimming cost V 1 base and J 5 bases; bases outside gene matches: 4. The CDR3 length is 14 residues. CDR3 protein: CASSLRQGYTEAFF. The CDR3 DNA reads TGTGCCAGCAGCTTAAGACAGGGATATACTGAAGCTTTCTTT.

V and J are TRBV2 and TRBJ1-3, with a possible D match to TRBD1 (6 bases). The CDR3 totals 15 residues. The germline V gene has CDR1 SNHLY and CDR2 FYNNEI. V gave up 6 bases and J gave up 4 bases, with 16 bases separating them. The CDR3 region is CASRPWTVAGNTIYF. CDR3 DNA sequence: TGTGCCAGCAGGCCCTGGACAGTTGCGGGAAACACCATATATTTT.

The chain combines TRBV6-6 with TRBJ1-2; possibly TRBD1 for D (5 bases). CDR1 is MNHNY, CDR2 SVGAGI, per germline (reference sequence). The CDR3 has 15 amino acids. V was clipped by 2 bases and J by 6 bases, with 16 bases between them. The CDR3: CASSYMVGGFNGYTF. CDR3 sequence (DNA): TGTGCCAGCAGTTACATGGTGGGGGGGTTTAATGGCTACACCTTC.

The J gene is TRBJ2-7, the V gene TRBV7-8, with 9 nucleotides matching TRBD1. Looked up from germline, CDR1 is SGHVS and CDR2 is FQNEAQ. V was pared by 4 bases and J by 2 bases, with 3 bases of the junction left unmatched. The CDR3 loop spans 14 amino acids. As DNA, the CDR3 is TGTGCCAGCAGCTCCGGGACAGGGACCTACGAGCAGTACTTC. It encodes CASSSGTGTYEQYF.

This clone was recorded only once. The V and J genes are TRBV9 and TRBJ2-6; D gene ambiguous. CDR1 and CDR2 from the germline V gene are SGDLS and YYNGEE. Deletions cut 3 bases from V and 5 bases from J, with 9 bases between. The CDR3 has 14 residues. The CDR3 bases are TGTGCCAGCAGCGCCTCCGGTCGGGCCAACGTCCTGACTTTC. Translation gives CASSASGRANVLTF.

This sequence joins TRBV7-8 and TRBJ2-7, with 12 positions matching TRBD1. J gave up 0 bases and V 7 bases, and 7 bases lay outside the gene matches. Germline-derived CDR1 and CDR2 are SGHVS and FQNEAQ. CDR3 length equals 16 residues. The CDR3 DNA reads TGTGCCAGCACCGGGGACAGGGGGCCGACCTCCTACGAGCAGTACTTC. Its translation: CASTGDRGPTSYEQYF.

The CDR3 bases are TGCGCCAGCAGCCAAGATAGAGATCAGCCCCAGCATTTT. Protein: CASSQDRDQPQHF. The V and J genes are TRBV4-3 and TRBJ1-5, with D unresolved. Trimming left V 0 bases short and J 5 bases short, with 5 bases between. The CDR3 is 13 amino acids. Germline assignment: CDR1 LGHNA and CDR2 YSLEER.

The rearrangement uses TRBV4-2 and TRBJ2-2; 9 nucleotides line up with TRBD2. From germline, CDR1 is LGHNA and CDR2 YNFKEQ. This CDR3 has 20 residues. V lost 0 bases and J lost 6; bases outside the gene matches: 17. The CDR3 DNA is TGTGCCAGCAGCCAAGAAACCCCGGGACTAGCATCGGGTTTGGCCGGGGAGCTGTTTTTT. It is translated as CASSQETPGLASGLAGELFF.

With regard to this clone: Mismatch with germline at one junction end may stem from a read error. The chain has TRBV11-2 and TRBJ2-2; the match to TRBD2 covers 8 bases. Germline CDR1 reads SGHAT; CDR2 reads FQNNGV. The CDR3 consists of 16 residues. The CDR3 coding sequence is TGTGCCAGCGGATTAAGTTTTTACAGCGGGAGTGGGGAACTGTTTTTT. This sequence encodes CASGLSFYSGSGELFF. Based on the CDR3 plus reference TRBV11-2 and TRBJ2-2, the full variable domain is EAGVAQSPRYKIIEKRQSVAFWCNPISGHATLYWYQQILGQGPKLLIQFQNNGVVDDSQLPKDRFSAERLKGVDSTLKIQPAKLEDSAVYLCASGLSFYSGSGELFFGEGSRLTVL.

In DNA form, the CDR3 reads TGTGCCAGCAGCCCGGCAGGGACAGGGGGCACTGAAAAACTGTTTTTT. Its protein is CASSPAGTGGTEKLFF. This chain joins TRBV27 and TRBJ1-4; 12 bases map to TRBD1. CDR3 size: 16 residues. The germline gives CDR1 MNHEY, CDR2 SMNVEV (reference sequence). J gave up 7 bases and V 6 bases, and 9 bases lay outside the gene matches.

V gene TRBV7-3 combines with J gene TRBJ2-3; 9 bases map to TRBD2. The CDR3 spans 14 residues. V was clipped by 1 base and J by 5 bases; unmatched bases: 1. CDR1 SGHTA and CDR2 FQGTGA come from the germline V gene. The chain's CDR3 is CASSLSGGGDTQYF. In DNA form, the CDR3 reads TGTGCCAGCAGCTTAAGCGGGGGGGGAGATACGCAGTATTTT.

This sequence joins TRBV5-1 and TRBJ2-7, with TRBD2 as a possible D gene (6 bases). Trimming removed 0 bases at V and 2 bases at J, with 12 bases between. Per germline, CDR1 SGHRS and CDR2 YFSETQ. This CDR3 comprises 15 residues. Here the CDR3 DNA reads TGCGCCAGCAGCTTGGGCCCGGGACTGGCCTACGAGCAGTACTTC. Translated: CASSLGPGLAYEQYF.

V and J are TRBV28 and TRBJ2-3; TRBD2 might be the D (5 bases). The germline CDR1 and CDR2 sequences are MDHEN and SYDVKM. Trimming shortened V by 3 bases and J by 4 bases, and 17 bases separated the two germline ends. This CDR3 has 16 residues. CDR3 in amino acids: CASSFKPAVGADTQYF. In DNA form, the CDR3 reads TGTGCCAGCAGTTTCAAGCCGGCGGTGGGAGCAGATACGCAGTATTTT.

J is TRBJ2-5 and V is TRBV28; no firm D call. The J call may be incorrect, as the DNA end agrees better with TRBJ2-7. The germline CDR1 and CDR2 sequences are MDHEN and SYDVKM. The CDR3 covers 14 residues. CDR3 DNA: TGTGCCAGCAGTTTATCCGGTACCTCCTACGAGCAGTACTTC. This translates into CASSLSGTSYEQYF.

V is TRBV5-4 and J is TRBJ2-1; 13 positions match TRBD2. Germline V gene lookup returns CDR1 SGHNT and CDR2 YYREEE (reference sequence). The CDR3 is 15 amino acids. With V trimmed by 0 bases and J by 7 bases, 1 base remained unmatched. Here the CDR3 DNA reads TGTGCCAGCAGCTTGGGGACTAGCGGGAGTAATGAGCAGTTCTTC. It codes for CASSLGTSGSNEQFF.

The chain couples TRBV7-2 to TRBJ2-5; 9 bases are a match to TRBD2. This CDR3 contains 15 residues. The germline V gene has CDR1 SGHTA and CDR2 FQGNSA. J lost 8 bases, V lost 4 bases, and 11 bases had no gene match. The CDR3 DNA is TGTGCCAGCAGCTCAGGTGGTAGCGGGAGTGGTACCCAGTACTTC. As protein: CASSSGGSGSGTQYF.

J is TRBJ2-5 and V is TRBV27, with 11 bases fitting TRBD2. V was clipped by 3 bases and J by 7 bases; unmatched bases: 16. Germline assignment: CDR1 MNHEY and CDR2 SMNVEV (reference sequence). The CDR3 loop spans 18 amino acids. The CDR3: CASSLRPLAGGTKGTQYF. DNA for the CDR3: TGTGCCAGCAGTTTGCGGCCCCTAGCGGGAGGTACCAAAGGGACCCAGTACTTC.